This T cell receptor (beta chain) was retrieved from a study of cytomegalovirus exposure and HLA in healthy donors. Germline trimming cut 5 bases from V and 2 bases from J; bases unmatched to any gene: 2. CDR3 length: 13 residues. Germline V gene sequence: CDR1 SGHTA, CDR2 FQGTGA. PCR was performed using 60 Vbeta and 13 Jbeta primers. Sequencing used immunoSEQ multiplex PCR; TCRdb keeps in-frame clones, though not all of them. The listing records about 170,000 clones. The rearrangement uses TRBV7-3 and TRBJ1-1; 7 positions agree with TRBD1. This receptor was taken from a woman under 30 in good health and CMV-seropositive. The sample was PBMCs. CDR3 bases: TGTGCCAGCAGCCGACAGGGTAACACTGAAGCTTTCTTT. As protein: CASSRQGNTEAFF. Variable domain in full (rest from reference TRBV7-3 and TRBJ1-1): GAGVSQTPSNKVTEKGKYVELRCDPISGHTALYWYRQSLGQGPEFLIYFQGTGAADDSGLPNDRFFAVRPEGSVSTLKIQRTERGDSAVYLCASSRQGNTEAFFGQGTRLTVV.